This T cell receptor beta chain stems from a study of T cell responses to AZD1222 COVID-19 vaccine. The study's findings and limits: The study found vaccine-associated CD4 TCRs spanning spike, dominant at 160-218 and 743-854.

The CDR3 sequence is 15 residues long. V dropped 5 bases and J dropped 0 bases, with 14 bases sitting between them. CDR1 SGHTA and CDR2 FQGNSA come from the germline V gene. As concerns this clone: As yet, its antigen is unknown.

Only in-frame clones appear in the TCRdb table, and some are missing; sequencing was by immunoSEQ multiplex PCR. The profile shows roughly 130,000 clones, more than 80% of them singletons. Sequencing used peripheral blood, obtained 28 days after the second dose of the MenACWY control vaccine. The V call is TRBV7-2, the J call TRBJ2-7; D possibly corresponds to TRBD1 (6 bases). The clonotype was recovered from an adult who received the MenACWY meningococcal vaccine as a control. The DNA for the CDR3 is TGTGCCAGCAGCCCCGGACAGTCCTACTCCTACGAGCAGTACTTC. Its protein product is CASSPGQSYSYEQYF. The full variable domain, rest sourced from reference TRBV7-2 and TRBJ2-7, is GAGVSQSPSNKVTEKGKDVELRCDPISGHTALYWYRQSLGQGLEFLIYFQGNSAPDKSGLPSDRFSAERTGGSVSTLTIQRTQQEDSAVYLCASSPGQSYSYEQYFGPGTRLTVT.